This T cell receptor (beta chain) was observed in a study of CD8 T cells in ankylosing spondylitis. Germline CDR1 reads SGDLS; CDR2 reads YYNGEE. CDR3 length equals 16 residues. V gave up 0 bases and J gave up 0 bases, with 11 bases separating them. The sample holds a few counts of this clonotype. The antigen is unknown. Making use of molecular barcodes, quantitative 5'-RACE generated TCR beta libraries. TCRdb itself ran the 5' RACE reads through MiXCR, one entry per CDR3 protein. This repertoire shows just under 550,000 distinct CDR3 sequences, about 13% found once; its top ten account for over 6.5%. Study results and limitations: Enrichment of disease-linked clones was reportedly significant in matched ankylosing spondylitis synovial fluid. Ankylosing spondylitis blood appeared to be characterized by a TCR beta motif of about eight highly homologous variants. Disease-linked clones proved CD8+ and comparatively uncommon in peripheral blood.

The chain has TRBV9 and TRBJ2-3; D is undetermined. The sequenced material came from blood, either unsorted or a sorted T cell fraction (not recorded which). This receptor was obtained from a male donor with ankylosing spondylitis. CDR3: CASSVVGGPSTDTQYF. The CDR3 DNA reads TGTGCCAGCAGCGTAGTTGGCGGTCCCAGCACAGATACGCAGTATTTT.